The 8 T cell receptor beta chains listed next were all sequenced from one sample in a study of blood T cell repertoires in COVID-19. Measured with immunoSEQ multiplex PCR; TCRdb has only the in-frame clones, and not every one. This table has some 21,000 clones, approximately 90% appearing once. Source material: peripheral blood. Every receptor here comes from a man between 65 and 79 years old with active COVID-19.

The V call is TRBV6-5, the J call TRBJ1-2; TRBD1 might be the D (6 bases). Germline V gene lookup returns CDR1 MNHEY and CDR2 SVGAGI. There are 12 residues in the CDR3. Trimming pared 7 bases from V and 8 bases from J, leaving 14 bases between. CDR3 bases: TGTGCCAGCACCCTGAGGGGGGGAGGCTACACCTTC. Its translation is CASTLRGGGYTF.

The chain combines TRBV4-1 with TRBJ2-1, with 10 bases that match TRBD2. The CDR3 length is 15 residues. Germline loops: CDR1 MGHRA, CDR2 YSYEKL. The junction had 2 bases not matched to a gene; V was cut back by 0 bases and J by 6 bases. The CDR3 DNA is TGCGCCAGCAGCCAAGATTCTAGCGGGAGCAATGAGCAGTTCTTC. Protein product: CASSQDSSGSNEQFF.

The CDR3 sequence is CASSYSVGGSGNTIYF. DNA for the CDR3: TGTGCCAGCAGTTACTCGGTTGGGGGGAGTGGAAACACCATATATTTT. The rearrangement uses TRBV6-5 and TRBJ1-3, with a weak D call TRBD1 (5 bases). The CDR3 loop spans 16 amino acids. With 0 bases removed from V and 3 bases from J, the gap between germline ends came to 12 bases. In germline, CDR1 is MNHEY, CDR2 SVGAGI.

V gene TRBV5-1 combines with J gene TRBJ1-2; D is unresolved. CDR3 length: 14 residues. V was pared by 4 bases and J by 8 bases, with 18 bases between. CDR1 SGHRS and CDR2 YFSETQ come from the germline V gene. The CDR3 region is CASSTGEGRNGYTF. For the CDR3, the DNA is TGCGCCAGCAGCACCGGGGAAGGAAGGAACGGCTACACCTTC.

The chain recombines TRBV5-1 with TRBJ1-1; D gene unclear. The V end was cut by 0 bases, the J end by 1 base, with 16 bases between. The CDR3 contains 17 residues. Germline V gives CDR1 SGHRS, CDR2 YFSETQ. The CDR3 coding sequence is TGCGCCAGCAGCTTGGGCTCAGGTGAAGGCAAGAACACTGAAGCTTTCTTT. Its protein is CASSLGSGEGKNTEAFF.

The chain combines TRBV5-1 with TRBJ1-2, with 9 bases lining up with TRBD1. Germline V gene data show CDR1 as SGHRS and CDR2 as YFSETQ. The CDR3 has 15 residues. Trimming removed 6 bases from V and 5 bases from J; junction bases left unmatched: 11. This CDR3 reads CASKLQGAPSYGYTF. CDR3 nucleotide sequence: TGCGCCAGCAAATTACAGGGGGCGCCTAGTTATGGCTACACCTTC. The full variable domain, its missing parts supplied by reference TRBV5-1 and TRBJ1-2, is KAGVTQTPRYLIKTRGQQVTLSCSPISGHRSVSWYQQTPGQGLQFLFEYFSETQRNKGNFPGRFSGRQFSNSRSEMNVSTLELGDSALYLCASKLQGAPSYGYTFGSGTRLTVV.

V is TRBV5-4 and J is TRBJ2-7; 7 bases align to TRBD1. With 0 bases clipped from V and 6 bases from J, the junction kept 3 bases outside the gene matches. CDR1 SGHNT and CDR2 YYREEE come from the germline V gene (reference sequence). This CDR3 comprises 13 residues. The DNA of the CDR3 is TGTGCCAGCAGCTTGGATTGGGACAGCGAGCAGTACTTC. It specifies CASSLDWDSEQYF.

The rearrangement uses TRBV3-1 (or the pseudogene TRBV3-2) and TRBJ1-6; D possibly corresponds to TRBD1 (5 bases). From germline, CDR1 is LGHDT and CDR2 YNNKEL (reference sequence). The CDR3 contains 14 residues. The germline V and J ends were trimmed by 4 bases and 5 bases, with 9 bases remaining between them. The chain's CDR3 is CASSLGQDNSPLHF. As DNA, the CDR3 is TGTGCCAGCAGCCTCGGACAAGATAATTCACCCCTCCACTTT.